This T cell receptor beta chain was observed in a study of glioma-infiltrating T cells. General study findings and limits: Very few CDR3 sequences were shared between tissue and blood.

The CDR3 extends over 13 amino acids. Germline CDR1 reads LNHDA; CDR2 reads SQIVND (reference sequence). Trimming cost V 5 bases and J 1 base; bases outside gene matches: 2. With respect to this clonotype: As yet, its antigen is unknown.

Using RNA template, CDR3s of TCR alpha and beta were amplified with iRepertoire arm-PCR. One-step reverse transcription and amplification started from around 100-400 ng of tissue mRNA or PBMC total RNA. TCRdb redid the calling of the multiplex PCR reads with MiXCR, one entry per CDR3 protein. The table lists around 140,000 distinct CDR3 sequences, 39% of them singletons. The sequencing sample was made of glioma tissue, nonneoplastic brain tissue, or PBMCs (not recorded which). This chain uses TRBV19 with TRBJ2-7; 7 bases are shared with TRBD1. The receptor was isolated from a human donor with low-grade glioma or glioblastoma, undergoing nonglioma brain surgery, or in good health (not recorded which). The chain's CDR3 is CASSSGQSYEQYF. CDR3 coding DNA: TGTGCCAGTAGTTCGGGACAGTCCTACGAGCAGTACTTC.